Reported below is one T cell receptor (beta chain). As yet, its antigen is unknown. Sequenced by immunoSEQ multiplex PCR; TCRdb stores in-frame clones only, minus some. The table shows approximately 15,000 clones, with over 70% occurring only once. Genomic DNA came from frozen unsorted single-cell suspensions. The V gene lost 1 base and the J gene lost 4 bases, with 7 bases spanning the gap. From germline, CDR1 is GTSNPN and CDR2 SVGIG (reference sequence). The CDR3 covers 12 residues. The source of the sample is a study of immune cell composition in non-small cell lung cancer. Study-level findings and limits: Squamous lung tumours showed higher top 10 clone scores and clonality than adenocarcinomas. In adenocarcinoma, maximal tumour-associated clone frequency tracked TIL tumour reactivity. Clones >0.5% enriched in tumour were rarer in adenocarcinoma (roughly 35%) than squamous (roughly 75%).

The origin of this receptor is a human donor with non-small cell lung cancer. The V and J genes are TRBV30 and TRBJ2-5; D call uncertain. The sample was lung tumor tissue. CDR3 amino acids: CAWSATPETQYF. CDR3 coding DNA: TGTGCCTGGAGTGCCACCCCAGAGACCCAGTACTTC. The variable domain in full, completed from reference TRBV30 and TRBJ2-5, reads SQTIHQWPATLVQPVGSPLSLECTVEGTSNPNLYWYRQAAGRGLQLLFYSVGIGQISSEVPQNLSASRPQDRQFILSSKKLLLSDSGFYLCAWSATPETQYFGPGTRLLVL.